This T cell receptor (beta chain) was found in a study of T-cell reconstitution after alpha-beta-depleted transplantation in children. This CDR3 is 12 amino acids long. Germline values: CDR1 MNHEY, CDR2 SVGAGI. The V gene end was trimmed by 5 bases and the J gene end by 5 bases; junction bases not matched to a gene: 3. Study-level points and caveats: Surviving recipient T cells and thymic progenitors accounted for the high day-60 TCRbeta diversity observed in some patients. The main origin of T-cell counts and diversity one year after transplant was newly produced T cells. Expanded clones from the graft, numbering several hundred, reportedly supplied alpha-beta T cells about two months after transplant.

TCRbeta library construction was performed incorporating unique molecular identifiers. One entry per CDR3 protein results from TCRdb running MiXCR on the PCR reads. Among fewer than 700,000 distinct CDR3 sequences, roughly 13% were seen once, and the ten largest hold 2% to 2.5%. A word on this clonotype: Its antigen is as yet unknown.

The chain uses TRBV6-5 and TRBJ2-7; TRBD1 aligns across 7 bases. The source was PBMCs, mostly from graft donor cells, collected 360 days after TCRalphabeta/CD19-depleted stem cell transplant. The receptor was isolated from a male patient aged 10-17 years who had a stem cell transplant for acute myeloid leukemia, so the T cells may come from the graft donor. This CDR3 is CASSKTGNEQYF. The DNA of the CDR3 is TGTGCCAGCAGTAAGACAGGGAACGAGCAGTACTTC.